This TCR beta chain was retrieved from a study of T cell repertoires in ileal Crohn's disease. Per sample, roughly 0.45 micrograms of biopsy DNA were TCRB immunosequenced. Some clones are missing from TCRdb's copy, which holds only in-frame ones; the method was immunoSEQ multiplex PCR. The sample contains 1,500 to 2,000 clones, about 86% of which appear only once. Time point meaning: neoterminal ileum biopsy at postoperative endoscopy, about 6 months after surgery. The CDR3 runs 13 residues. Between the trimmed V and J ends, which lost 3 bases and 3 bases, there was a span of 8 bases. Per germline, CDR1 KGHSH and CDR2 LQKENI.

This sequence originates from an adult with Crohn's disease. The J gene is TRBJ1-2, the V gene TRBV18; no firm D call. Material for sequencing was ileal tissue. The CDR3 DNA reads as TGTGCCAGCTCACCCGGTCTTGACTATGGCTACACCTTC. Its translation: CASSPGLDYGYTF.